This TCR beta chain was captured in a study of blood T cell repertoires in COVID-19. Study processing details: Using reference gene primer amplification, nucleated cell counts were estimated. Using immunoSEQ multiplex PCR, the repertoire was profiled, and TCRdb retains in-frame clones only, with some absent. V and J calls plus clone size are reproduced from that table; the DNA served to infer D and trimming. The sample carries approximately 200,000 clones, over 75% recorded once. CDR3 length: 14 residues. Germline lookup yields CDR1 SGHTA and CDR2 FQGTGA. The V gene end was trimmed by 5 bases and the J gene end by 3 bases; junction bases not matched to a gene: 4.

The specimen sequenced was peripheral blood. The receptor's source is a man in his fifties or sixties with acute or convalescent COVID-19. The gene calls are TRBV7-3 and TRBJ1-1; 9 nucleotides agree with TRBD1. For the CDR3, the DNA is TGTGCCAGCAGCCCACAGGGGGCGTACACTGAAGCTTTCTTT. This gives the protein CASSPQGAYTEAFF.